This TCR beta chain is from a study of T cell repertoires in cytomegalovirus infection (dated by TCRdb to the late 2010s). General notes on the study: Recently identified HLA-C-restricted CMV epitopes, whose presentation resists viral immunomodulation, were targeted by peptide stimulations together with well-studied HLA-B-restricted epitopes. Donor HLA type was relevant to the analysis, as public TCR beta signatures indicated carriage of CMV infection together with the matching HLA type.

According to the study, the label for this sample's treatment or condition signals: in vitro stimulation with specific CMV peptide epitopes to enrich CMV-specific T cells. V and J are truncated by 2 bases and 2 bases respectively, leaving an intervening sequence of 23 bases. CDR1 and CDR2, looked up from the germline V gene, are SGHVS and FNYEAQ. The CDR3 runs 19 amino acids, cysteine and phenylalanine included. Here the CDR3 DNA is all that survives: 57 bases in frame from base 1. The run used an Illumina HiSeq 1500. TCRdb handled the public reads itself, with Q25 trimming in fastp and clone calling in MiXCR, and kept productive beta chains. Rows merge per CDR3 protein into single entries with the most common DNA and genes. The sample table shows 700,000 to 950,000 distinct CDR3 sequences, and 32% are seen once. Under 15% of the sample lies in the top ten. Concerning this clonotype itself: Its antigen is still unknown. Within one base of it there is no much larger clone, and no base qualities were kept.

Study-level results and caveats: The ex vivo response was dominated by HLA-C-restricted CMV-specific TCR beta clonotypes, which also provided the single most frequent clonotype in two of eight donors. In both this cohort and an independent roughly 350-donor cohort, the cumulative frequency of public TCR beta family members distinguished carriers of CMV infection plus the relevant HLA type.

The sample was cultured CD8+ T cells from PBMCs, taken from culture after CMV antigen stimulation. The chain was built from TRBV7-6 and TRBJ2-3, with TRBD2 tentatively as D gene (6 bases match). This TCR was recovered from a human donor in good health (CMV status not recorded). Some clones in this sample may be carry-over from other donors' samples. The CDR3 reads CASSLSGNGGGRPTDTQYF. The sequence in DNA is TGTGCCAGCAGCTTAAGTGGGAACGGGGGAGGACGTCCCACAGATACGCAGTATTTT.